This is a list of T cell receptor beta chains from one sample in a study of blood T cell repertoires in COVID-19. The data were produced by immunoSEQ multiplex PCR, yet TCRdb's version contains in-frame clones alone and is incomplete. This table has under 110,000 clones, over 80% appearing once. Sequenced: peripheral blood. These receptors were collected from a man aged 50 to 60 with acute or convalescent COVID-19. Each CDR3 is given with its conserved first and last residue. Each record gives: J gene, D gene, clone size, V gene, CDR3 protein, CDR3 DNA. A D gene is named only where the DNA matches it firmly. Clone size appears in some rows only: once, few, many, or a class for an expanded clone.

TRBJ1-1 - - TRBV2 CASSVIGRDTEAFF TGTGCCAGCAGTGTTATAGGGCGGGACACTGAAGCTTTCTTT
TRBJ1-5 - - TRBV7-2 CASSLFAGGERPQHF TGTGCCAGCAGCTTATTCGCCGGGGGAGAGCGGCCCCAGCATTTT
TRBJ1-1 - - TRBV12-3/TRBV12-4 CASSFQGNTEAFF TGTGCCAGCAGTTTTCAGGGAAACACTGAAGCTTTCTTT
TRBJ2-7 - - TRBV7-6 CASSLARGPYEQYF TGTGCCAGCAGCTTAGCGCGGGGTCCCTACGAGCAGTACTTC
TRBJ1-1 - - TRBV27 CASSPLGGFTEAFF TGTGCCAGCAGTCCGCTAGGCGGTTTTACTGAAGCTTTCTTT
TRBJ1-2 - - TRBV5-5 CASSLGVGDGYTF TGTGCCAGCAGCTTGGGAGTCGGGGATGGCTACACCTTC
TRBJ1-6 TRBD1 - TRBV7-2 CASSSGTGGSPLHF TGTGCCAGCAGTTCCGGGACAGGAGGTTCACCCCTCCACTTT
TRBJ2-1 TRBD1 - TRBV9 CASSGRQGGNYNEQFF TGTGCCAGCAGCGGGAGACAGGGGGGGAACTACAATGAGCAGTTCTTC
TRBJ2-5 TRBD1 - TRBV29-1 CSVGQGQETQYF TGCAGCGTTGGACAGGGGCAAGAGACCCAGTACTTC
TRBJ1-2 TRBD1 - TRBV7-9 CASSLVGGTYGYTF TGTGCCAGCAGCTTAGTAGGGGGCACCTATGGCTACACCTTC
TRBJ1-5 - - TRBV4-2 CASSQESGNNQPQHF TGTGCCAGCAGCCAAGAATCGGGAAACAATCAGCCCCAGCATTTT
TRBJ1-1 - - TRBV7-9 CASSPTGREAFF TGTGCCAGCAGCCCCACAGGGAGGGAGGCTTTCTTT
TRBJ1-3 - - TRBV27 CASSLYNRAGNTIYF TGTGCCAGCAGTTTATACAACAGGGCTGGAAACACCATATATTTT
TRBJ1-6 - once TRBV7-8 CASSLAAPRGPESSYNSPLHF TGTGCCAGCAGCTTAGCCGCCCCCCGAGGGCCCGAGAGCTCCTATAATTCACCCCTCCACTTT
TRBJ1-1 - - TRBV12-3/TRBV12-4 CASTFGGLKEAFF TGTGCCAGCACCTTTGGGGGACTCAAGGAAGCTTTCTTT
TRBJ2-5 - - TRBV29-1 CSVEVGLAQQETQYF TGCAGCGTTGAAGTGGGGCTAGCGCAACAAGAGACCCAGTACTTC
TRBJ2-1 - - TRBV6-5 CASSYTTNPDNEQFF TGTGCCAGCAGTTACACGACAAACCCGGACAATGAGCAGTTCTTC
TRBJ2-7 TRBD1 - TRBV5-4 CASRGDSWPYEQYF TGTGCCAGCAGGGGGGACAGCTGGCCCTACGAGCAGTACTTC
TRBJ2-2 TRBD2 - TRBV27 CASSLGSGAYTGELFF TGTGCCAGCAGTTTAGGTAGCGGGGCTTACACCGGGGAGCTGTTTTTT
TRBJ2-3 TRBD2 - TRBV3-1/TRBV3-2 CASSVQRGGTDTQYF TGTGCCAGCAGCGTCCAGCGGGGGGGAACAGATACGCAGTATTTT
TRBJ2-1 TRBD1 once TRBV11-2 CASSIDRVNPLWNEQFF TGTGCCAGCAGCATCGACAGGGTCAATCCGTTGTGGAATGAGCAGTTCTTC
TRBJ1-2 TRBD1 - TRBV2 CARNRQGTANYGYTF TGTGCCAGGAATCGACAGGGGACAGCTAACTATGGCTACACCTTC
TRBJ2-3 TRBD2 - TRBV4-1 CASSLRERGETDTQYF TGCGCCAGCAGCCTTAGGGAGCGGGGGGAAACAGATACGCAGTATTTT
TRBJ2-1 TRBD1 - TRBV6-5 CASRIYRTGADEQFF TGTGCCAGCCGGATATATCGGACAGGGGCGGATGAGCAGTTCTTC
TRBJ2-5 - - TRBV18 CASSYGEERTQYF TGTGCCAGCTCCTACGGGGAGGAGAGGACCCAGTACTTC